These T cell receptor beta chains were read from a single sample in a study of response to subunit inactivated influenza vaccine. TCRdb recomputed calls from the RT-PCR reads with MiXCR, one row per CDR3 protein. The data show more than 700,000 distinct CDR3 sequences, 21% seen once. The sample consisted of PBMCs from blood, taken roughly 5 days after vaccination. Receptors originate from a man aged 45 to 65 who received an inactivated influenza vaccine. Each CDR3 is given with its conserved first and last residue. Each record gives: D gene, J gene, clone size, V gene, CDR3 protein, CDR3 DNA. A D gene is named only where the DNA matches it firmly. The size entry is marked missing in some rows and otherwise reads once, few, many or a size class.

D: TRBD2; J: TRBJ2-1; size: few; V: TRBV18; CDR3: CASSPQVAGGANEQFF; DNA: TGTGCCAGCTCACCACAGGTAGCGGGAGGTGCTAATGAGCAGTTCTTC
D: -; J: TRBJ2-7; size: -; V: TRBV28; CDR3: CASSLKLARQQYF; DNA: TGTGCCAGCAGTTTAAAGCTAGCCCGACAACAGTACTTC
D: TRBD2; J: TRBJ2-1; size: -; V: TRBV15; CDR3: CATSRREGLRYEQFF; DNA: TGTGCCACCAGCAGACGGGAGGGCCTTAGATATGAGCAGTTCTTC
D: -; J: TRBJ1-5; size: few; V: TRBV9; CDR3: CASSATARPGQPQHF; DNA: TGTGCCAGCAGCGCGACGGCCCGGCCGGGACAGCCCCAGCATTTT
D: TRBD2; J: TRBJ2-5; size: -; V: TRBV20-1; CDR3: CSAILTSGGDGETQYF; DNA: TGCAGTGCCATCCTGACTAGCGGGGGGGATGGGGAGACCCAGTACTTC
D: TRBD1; J: TRBJ1-4; size: many; V: TRBV4-2; CDR3: CASSNSDRGNEKLFF; DNA: TGTGCCAGCAGCAACTCGGACAGGGGAAATGAAAAACTGTTTTTT
D: TRBD1; J: TRBJ1-1; size: -; V: TRBV25-1; CDR3: CASRTGLTEAFF; DNA: TGTGCCAGCAGGACAGGGCTCACTGAAGCTTTCTTT
D: -; J: TRBJ1-2; size: -; V: TRBV6-1; CDR3: CASSQDSLAYGYTF; DNA: TGTGCCAGCAGCCAAGACAGTCTGGCCTATGGCTACACCTTC
D: TRBD1; J: TRBJ2-1; size: -; V: TRBV28; CDR3: CASSFPGQAAVDEQFF; DNA: TGTGCCAGCAGTTTTCCGGGACAGGCGGCTGTAGATGAGCAGTTCTTC
D: -; J: TRBJ2-2; size: few; V: TRBV9; CDR3: CASSQQGRGELFF; DNA: TGTGCCAGCAGCCAGCAGGGGAGGGGGGAGCTGTTTTTT
D: -; J: TRBJ2-7; size: few; V: TRBV20-1; CDR3: CSARGPGLQQEYEQYF; DNA: TGCAGTGCTAGAGGCCCGGGCCTCCAGCAAGAGTACGAGCAGTACTTC
D: -; J: TRBJ2-1; size: -; V: TRBV11-3; CDR3: CASSLGGMGEQFF; DNA: TGTGCCAGCAGCTTAGGGGGGATGGGGGAGCAGTTCTTC
D: -; J: TRBJ2-2; size: few; V: TRBV12-3/TRBV12-4; CDR3: CASWMHTGELFF; DNA: TGTGCCAGCTGGATGCACACCGGGGAGCTGTTTTTT
D: TRBD1; J: TRBJ2-3; size: -; V: TRBV6-1; CDR3: CASSDFDRGYGTDTQYF; DNA: TGTGCCAGCAGTGATTTCGACAGGGGTTATGGCACAGATACGCAGTATTTT
D: -; J: TRBJ2-2; size: -; V: TRBV6-1; CDR3: CASSEQSNTGELFF; DNA: TGTGCCAGCAGTGAGCAGTCGAACACCGGGGAGCTGTTTTTT
D: TRBD2; J: TRBJ2-5; size: -; V: TRBV20-1; CDR3: CSASSGIKETQYF; DNA: TGCAGTGCTAGTAGCGGGATCAAAGAGACCCAGTACTTC
D: TRBD2; J: TRBJ2-2; size: -; V: TRBV3-1; CDR3: CASSQEGSGITNTGELFF; DNA: TGTGCCAGCAGCCAAGAGGGGAGCGGGATTACGAACACCGGGGAGCTGTTTTTT
D: -; J: TRBJ1-2; size: -; V: TRBV10-3; CDR3: CAISEPGATYGYTF; DNA: TGTGCCATCAGTGAACCAGGGGCTACCTATGGCTACACCTTC
D: TRBD2; J: TRBJ2-3; size: once; V: TRBV11-2; CDR3: CASVQLAGGGDTQYF; DNA: TGTGCCAGCGTCCAACTAGCGGGAGGAGGGGATACGCAGTATTTT
D: TRBD2; J: TRBJ2-3; size: -; V: TRBV20-1; CDR3: CSARIPGQMGLAGGTDTQYF; DNA: TGCAGTGCTAGAATACCGGGACAGATGGGACTAGCGGGAGGGACAGATACGCAGTATTTT
D: -; J: TRBJ2-3; size: few; V: TRBV20-1; CDR3: CSAILRMATDTQYF; DNA: TGCAGTGCTATCCTGAGAATGGCCACAGATACGCAGTATTTT
D: -; J: TRBJ2-1; size: -; V: TRBV2; CDR3: CASSYGSSSLYNEQFF; DNA: TGTGCCAGCAGTTATGGGTCCTCCTCGCTCTACAATGAGCAGTTCTTC
D: -; J: TRBJ2-2; size: few; V: TRBV5-6; CDR3: CASSLVVIGTGELFF; DNA: TGTGCCAGCAGCTTGGTCGTAATTGGCACCGGGGAGCTGTTTTTT
D: -; J: TRBJ2-1; size: -; V: TRBV20-1; CDR3: CSASAFPPIEQFF; DNA: TGCAGTGCTAGCGCCTTCCCACCGATCGAGCAGTTCTTC
D: -; J: TRBJ1-1; size: few; V: TRBV29-1; CDR3: CSVEKVLLNTEAFF; DNA: TGCAGCGTTGAAAAGGTACTCTTGAACACTGAAGCTTTCTTT
D: -; J: TRBJ2-5; size: few; V: TRBV11-2; CDR3: CASSRLGTRRQETQYF; DNA: TGTGCCAGCAGCCGGTTAGGGACAAGGAGACAAGAGACCCAGTACTTC
D: -; J: TRBJ2-1; size: few; V: TRBV5-1; CDR3: CASSYDTYNEQFF; DNA: TGCGCCAGCAGCTATGATACCTACAATGAGCAGTTCTTC
D: -; J: TRBJ2-7; size: many; V: TRBV6-5; CDR3: CASSYGLQGYEQYF; DNA: TGTGCCAGCAGTTACGGATTACAGGGCTACGAGCAGTACTTC
D: -; J: TRBJ2-3; size: few; V: TRBV5-1; CDR3: CASSLDGTYTDTQYF; DNA: TGCGCCAGCAGCTTAGACGGGACGTACACAGATACGCAGTATTTT
D: -; J: TRBJ1-6; size: few; V: TRBV20-1; CDR3: CSASRGRNNSPLHF; DNA: TGCAGTGCTAGCCGGGGACGGAATAATTCACCCCTCCACTTT
D: TRBD2; J: TRBJ2-1; size: -; V: TRBV20-1; CDR3: CSARPSPGLAGVWNEQFF; DNA: TGCAGTGCTAGACCCTCCCCGGGACTAGCGGGAGTATGGAATGAGCAGTTCTTC
D: -; J: TRBJ2-2; size: -; V: TRBV5-1; CDR3: CASSFPRWNTGELFF; DNA: TGCGCCAGCAGCTTTCCCAGATGGAACACCGGGGAGCTGTTTTTT
D: -; J: TRBJ2-2; size: -; V: TRBV7-9; CDR3: CASSLGSADAGELFF; DNA: TGTGCCAGCAGCTTAGGTTCAGCGGACGCCGGGGAGCTGTTTTTT
D: -; J: TRBJ2-3; size: -; V: TRBV20-1; CDR3: CSARVVGMLGDTQYF; DNA: TGCAGTGCTAGAGTCGTAGGGATGTTAGGAGATACGCAGTATTTT
D: TRBD1; J: TRBJ2-1; size: -; V: TRBV6-5; CDR3: CASSYSFGTAVNEQFF; DNA: TGTGCCAGCAGTTACTCGTTTGGGACAGCAGTTAATGAGCAGTTCTTC
D: TRBD2; J: TRBJ2-1; size: -; V: TRBV7-2; CDR3: CASSLETSGPYNEQFF; DNA: TGTGCCAGCAGCTTGGAGACTAGCGGGCCGTACAATGAGCAGTTCTTC
D: TRBD1; J: TRBJ1-6; size: -; V: TRBV5-8; CDR3: CASSAGTGGYSPLHF; DNA: TGTGCCAGCAGCGCGGGGACAGGGGGTTATTCACCCCTCCACTTT
D: TRBD1; J: TRBJ2-1; size: -; V: TRBV6-4; CDR3: CASSTGVATGEQFF; DNA: TGTGCCAGCAGTACAGGGGTAGCCACCGGAGAGCAGTTCTTC
D: TRBD2; J: TRBJ2-1; size: -; V: TRBV5-1; CDR3: CASSSGGDTNNEQFF; DNA: TGCGCCAGCAGCTCCGGGGGGGATACAAACAATGAGCAGTTCTTC
D: TRBD2; J: TRBJ2-3; size: -; V: TRBV20-1; CDR3: CSARVSGGTDTQYF; DNA: TGCAGTGCAAGGGTTAGCGGGGGGACAGATACGCAGTATTTT
D: TRBD2; J: TRBJ2-5; size: -; V: TRBV6-2/TRBV6-3; CDR3: CASRQTGGYQETQYF; DNA: TGTGCCAGCAGGCAAACGGGGGGGTACCAAGAGACCCAGTACTTC
D: TRBD1; J: TRBJ2-5; size: many; V: TRBV12-3/TRBV12-4; CDR3: CASSLWLGTGQETQYF; DNA: TGTGCCAGCAGTTTATGGCTGGGGACAGGCCAAGAGACCCAGTACTTC
D: TRBD1; J: TRBJ1-2; size: many; V: TRBV5-1; CDR3: CASSKDRGQYGYTF; DNA: TGCGCCAGCAGCAAGGACAGGGGCCAATATGGCTACACCTTC
D: TRBD2; J: TRBJ2-3; size: -; V: TRBV10-3; CDR3: CAISESVSGGEDTQYF; DNA: TGTGCCATCAGTGAGTCGGTGTCGGGGGGGGAGGATACGCAGTATTTT
D: TRBD1; J: TRBJ1-2; size: -; V: TRBV24-1; CDR3: CATSDPGQVNGYTF; DNA: TGTGCCACCAGTGACCCGGGACAGGTTAATGGCTACACCTTC
D: TRBD2; J: TRBJ2-7; size: -; V: TRBV7-9; CDR3: CASTPSGRAPYEQYF; DNA: TGTGCCAGCACCCCGAGTGGGAGGGCCCCCTACGAGCAGTACTTC
D: -; J: TRBJ2-5; size: few; V: TRBV12-3/TRBV12-4; CDR3: CASSLDFTNLKTQYF; DNA: TGTGCCAGCAGTTTAGACTTTACTAACCTGAAGACCCAGTACTTC
D: TRBD1; J: TRBJ1-4; size: -; V: TRBV5-1; CDR3: CASSLGRDRGEKLFF; DNA: TGCGCCAGCAGTCTTGGAAGGGACAGGGGCGAAAAACTGTTTTTT
D: TRBD1; J: TRBJ2-3; size: few; V: TRBV30; CDR3: CAWGTGSTDTQYF; DNA: TGTGCCTGGGGGACAGGGAGCACAGATACGCAGTATTTT
D: -; J: TRBJ1-5; size: few; V: TRBV20-1; CDR3: CSAVASGNQPQHF; DNA: TGCAGTGCTGTGGCTTCGGGCAATCAGCCCCAGCATTTT
D: -; J: TRBJ1-5; size: few; V: TRBV9; CDR3: CASSDGVLSNQPQHF; DNA: TGTGCCAGCAGCGATGGGGTTTTGAGCAATCAGCCCCAGCATTTT